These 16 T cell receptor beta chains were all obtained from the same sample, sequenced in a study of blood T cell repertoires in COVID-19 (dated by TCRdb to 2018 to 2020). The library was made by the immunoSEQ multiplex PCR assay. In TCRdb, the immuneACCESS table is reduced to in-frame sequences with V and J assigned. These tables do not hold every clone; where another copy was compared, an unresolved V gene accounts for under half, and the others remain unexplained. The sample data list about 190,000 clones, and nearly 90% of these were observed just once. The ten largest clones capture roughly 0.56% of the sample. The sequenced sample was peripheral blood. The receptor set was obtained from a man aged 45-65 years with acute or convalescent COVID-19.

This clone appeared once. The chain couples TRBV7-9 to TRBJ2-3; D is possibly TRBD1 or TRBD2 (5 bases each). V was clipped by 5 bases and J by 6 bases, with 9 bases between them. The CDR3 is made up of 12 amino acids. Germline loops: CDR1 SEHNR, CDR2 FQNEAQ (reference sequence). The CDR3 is CASSLEGDTQYF. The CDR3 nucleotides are TGTGCCAGCAGCCTAGAGGGGGATACGCAGTATTTT.

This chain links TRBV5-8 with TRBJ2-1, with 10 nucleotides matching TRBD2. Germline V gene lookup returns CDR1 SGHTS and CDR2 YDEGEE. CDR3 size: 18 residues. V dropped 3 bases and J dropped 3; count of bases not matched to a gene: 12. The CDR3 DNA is TGTGCCAGCAGCTCCGGGACGGCGGGACTAGCGCGCTACAATGAGCAGTTCTTC. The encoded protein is CASSSGTAGLARYNEQFF. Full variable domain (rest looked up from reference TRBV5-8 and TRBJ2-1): EAGVTQSPTHLIKTRGQQATLRCSPISGHTSVYWYQQALGLGLQFLLWYDEGEERNRGNFPPRFSGRQFPNYSSELNVNALELEDSALYLCASSSGTAGLARYNEQFFGPGTRLTVL.

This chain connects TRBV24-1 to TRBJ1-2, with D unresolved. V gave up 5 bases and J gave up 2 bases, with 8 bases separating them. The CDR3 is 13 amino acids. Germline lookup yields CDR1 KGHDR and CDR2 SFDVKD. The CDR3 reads CATSASRNYGYTF. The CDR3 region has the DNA TGTGCCACCAGTGCGAGCCGGAACTATGGCTACACCTTC.

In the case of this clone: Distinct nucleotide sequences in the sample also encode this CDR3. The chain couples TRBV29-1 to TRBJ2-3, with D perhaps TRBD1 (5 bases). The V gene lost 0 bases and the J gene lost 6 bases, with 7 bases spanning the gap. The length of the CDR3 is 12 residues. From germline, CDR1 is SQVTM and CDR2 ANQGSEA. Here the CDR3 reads CSVEDRGDTQYF. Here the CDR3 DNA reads TGCAGCGTTGAAGATAGGGGCGATACGCAGTATTTT.

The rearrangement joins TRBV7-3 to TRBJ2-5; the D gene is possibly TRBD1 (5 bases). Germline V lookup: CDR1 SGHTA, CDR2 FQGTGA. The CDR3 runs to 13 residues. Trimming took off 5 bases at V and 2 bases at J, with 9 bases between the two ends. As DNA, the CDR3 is TGTGCCAGCAGCCCAACAGGTCAAGAGACCCAGTACTTC. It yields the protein CASSPTGQETQYF. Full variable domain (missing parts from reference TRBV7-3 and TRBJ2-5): GAGVSQTPSNKVTEKGKYVELRCDPISGHTALYWYRQSLGQGPEFLIYFQGTGAADDSGLPNDRFFAVRPEGSVSTLKIQRTERGDSAVYLCASSPTGQETQYFGPGTRLLVL.

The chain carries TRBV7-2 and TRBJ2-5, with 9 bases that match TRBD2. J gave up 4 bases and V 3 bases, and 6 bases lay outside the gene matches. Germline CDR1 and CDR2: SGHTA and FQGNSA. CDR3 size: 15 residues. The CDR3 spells CASSFLAGRGETQYF. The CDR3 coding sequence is TGTGCCAGCAGCTTCCTAGCGGGAAGGGGAGAGACCCAGTACTTC. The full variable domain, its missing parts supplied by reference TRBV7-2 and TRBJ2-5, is GAGVSQSPSNKVTEKGKDVELRCDPISGHTALYWYRQSLGQGLEFLIYFQGNSAPDKSGLPSDRFSAERTGGSVSTLTIQRTQQEDSAVYLCASSFLAGRGETQYFGPGTRLLVL.

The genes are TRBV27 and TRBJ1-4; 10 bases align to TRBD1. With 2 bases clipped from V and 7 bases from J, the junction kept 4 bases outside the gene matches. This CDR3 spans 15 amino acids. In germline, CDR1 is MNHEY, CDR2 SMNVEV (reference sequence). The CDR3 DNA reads TGTGCCAGCAGTTTAGGTAGGACAGGGGGTGAAAAACTGTTTTTT. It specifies CASSLGRTGGEKLFF.

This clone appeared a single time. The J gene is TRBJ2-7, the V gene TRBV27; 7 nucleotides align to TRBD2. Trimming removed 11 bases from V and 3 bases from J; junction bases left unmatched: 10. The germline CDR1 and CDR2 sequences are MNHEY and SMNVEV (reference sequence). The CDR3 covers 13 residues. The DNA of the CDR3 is TGTGCCTGCGGGAGTGGCGGGCTCTACGAGCAGTACTTC. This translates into CACGSGGLYEQYF.

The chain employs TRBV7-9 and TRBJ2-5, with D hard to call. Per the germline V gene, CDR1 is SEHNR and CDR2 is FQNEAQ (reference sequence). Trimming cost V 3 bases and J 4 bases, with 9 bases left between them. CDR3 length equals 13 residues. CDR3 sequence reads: CASSFQAGETQYF. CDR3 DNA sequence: TGTGCCAGCAGCTTTCAGGCCGGAGAGACCCAGTACTTC.

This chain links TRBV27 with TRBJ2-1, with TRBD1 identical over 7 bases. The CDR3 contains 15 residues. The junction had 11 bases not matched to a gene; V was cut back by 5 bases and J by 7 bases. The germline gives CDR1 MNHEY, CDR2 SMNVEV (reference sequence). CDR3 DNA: TGTGCCAGCAGTAGAGGGACAGCGCTTGGGAATGAGCAGTTCTTC. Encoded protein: CASSRGTALGNEQFF.

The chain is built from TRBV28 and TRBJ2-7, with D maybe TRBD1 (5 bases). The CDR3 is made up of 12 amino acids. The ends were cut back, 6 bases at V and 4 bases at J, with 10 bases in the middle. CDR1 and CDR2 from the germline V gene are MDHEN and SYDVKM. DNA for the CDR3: TGTGCCAGCAGCCAGACAGTGTACGAGCAGTACGTC. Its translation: CASSQTVYEQYV.

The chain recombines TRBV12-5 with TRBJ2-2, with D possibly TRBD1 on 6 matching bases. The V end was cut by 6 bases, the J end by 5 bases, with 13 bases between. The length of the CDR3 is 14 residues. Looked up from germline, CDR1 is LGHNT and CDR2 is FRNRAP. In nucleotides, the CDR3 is TGTGCTAGTGGACCGGGACACTGGACCGGGGAGCTGTTTTTT. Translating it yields CASGPGHWTGELFF.

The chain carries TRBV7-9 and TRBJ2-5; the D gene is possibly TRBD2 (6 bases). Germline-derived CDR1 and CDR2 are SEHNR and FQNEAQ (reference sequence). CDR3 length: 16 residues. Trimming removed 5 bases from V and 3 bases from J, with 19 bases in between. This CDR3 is CASSPNGGSPKETQYF. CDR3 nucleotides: TGTGCCAGCAGCCCCAACGGGGGATCACCCAAAGAGACCCAGTACTTC.

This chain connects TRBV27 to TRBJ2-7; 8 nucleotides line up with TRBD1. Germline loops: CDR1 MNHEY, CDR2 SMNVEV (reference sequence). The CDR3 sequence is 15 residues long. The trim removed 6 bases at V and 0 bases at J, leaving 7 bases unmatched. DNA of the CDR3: TGTGCCAGCAGGCAGACAGGGGTCAGCTCCTACGAGCAGTACGTC. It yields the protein CASRQTGVSSYEQYV.

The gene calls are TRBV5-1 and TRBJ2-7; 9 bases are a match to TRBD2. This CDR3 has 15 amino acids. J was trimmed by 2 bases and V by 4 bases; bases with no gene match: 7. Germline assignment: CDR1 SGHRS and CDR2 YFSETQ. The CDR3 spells CASSPLAGPTYEQYF. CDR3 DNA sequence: TGCGCCAGCAGCCCCCTAGCGGGACCTACCTACGAGCAGTACTTC. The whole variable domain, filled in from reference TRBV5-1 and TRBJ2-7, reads KAGVTQTPRYLIKTRGQQVTLSCSPISGHRSVSWYQQTPGQGLQFLFEYFSETQRNKGNFPGRFSGRQFSNSRSEMNVSTLELGDSALYLCASSPLAGPTYEQYFGPGTRLTVT.

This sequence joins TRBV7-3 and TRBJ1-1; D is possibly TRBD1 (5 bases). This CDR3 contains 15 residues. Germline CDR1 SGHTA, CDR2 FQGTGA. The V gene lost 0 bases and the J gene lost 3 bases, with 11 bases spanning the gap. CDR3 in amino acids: CASSLTGGTHTEAFF. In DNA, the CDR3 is TGTGCCAGCAGCTTAACGGGGGGGACCCACACTGAAGCTTTCTTT. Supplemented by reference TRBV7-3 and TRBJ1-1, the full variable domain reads GAGVSQTPSNKVTEKGKYVELRCDPISGHTALYWYRQSLGQGPEFLIYFQGTGAADDSGLPNDRFFAVRPEGSVSTLKIQRTERGDSAVYLCASSLTGGTHTEAFFGQGTRLTVV.